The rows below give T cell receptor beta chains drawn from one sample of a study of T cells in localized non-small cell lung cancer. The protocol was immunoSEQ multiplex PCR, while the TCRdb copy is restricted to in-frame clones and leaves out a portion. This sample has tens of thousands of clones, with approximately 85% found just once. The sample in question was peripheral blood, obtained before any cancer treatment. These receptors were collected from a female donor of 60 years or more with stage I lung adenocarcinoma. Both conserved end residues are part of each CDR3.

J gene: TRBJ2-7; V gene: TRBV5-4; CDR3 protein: CASSLGAAYGQYF
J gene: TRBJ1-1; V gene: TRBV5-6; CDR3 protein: CASSLTQGRTEAFF
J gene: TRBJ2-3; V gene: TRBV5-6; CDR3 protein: CASSLEDGTDTQYF
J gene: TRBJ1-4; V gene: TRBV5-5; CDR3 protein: CASRQGTATNEKLFF
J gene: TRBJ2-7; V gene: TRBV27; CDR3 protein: CASSLDGELRIYEQYF
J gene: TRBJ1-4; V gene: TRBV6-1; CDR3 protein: CASTTATNEKLFF
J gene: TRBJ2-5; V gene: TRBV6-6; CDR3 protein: CASSYSGDMGQAQYF
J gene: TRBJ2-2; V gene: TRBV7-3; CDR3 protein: CASSSTSIGTGELFF
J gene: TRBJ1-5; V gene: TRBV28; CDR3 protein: CASSSLGTGGIQPQHF
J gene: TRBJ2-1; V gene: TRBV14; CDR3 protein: CASSRTSGRYEQFF